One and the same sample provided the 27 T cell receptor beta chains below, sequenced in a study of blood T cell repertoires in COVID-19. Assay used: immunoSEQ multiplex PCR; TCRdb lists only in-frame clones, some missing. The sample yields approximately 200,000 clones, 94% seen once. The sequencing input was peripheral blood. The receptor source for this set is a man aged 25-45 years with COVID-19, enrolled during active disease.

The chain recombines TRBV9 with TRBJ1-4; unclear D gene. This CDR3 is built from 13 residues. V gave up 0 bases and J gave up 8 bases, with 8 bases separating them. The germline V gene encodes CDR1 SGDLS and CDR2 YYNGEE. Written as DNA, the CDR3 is TGTGCCAGCAGCGTAGGGAGTGCGGAAAAACTGTTTTTT. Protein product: CASSVGSAEKLFF.

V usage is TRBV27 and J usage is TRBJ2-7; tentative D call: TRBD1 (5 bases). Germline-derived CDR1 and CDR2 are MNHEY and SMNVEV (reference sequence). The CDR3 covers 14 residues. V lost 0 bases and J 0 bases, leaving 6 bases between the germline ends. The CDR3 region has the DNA TGTGCCAGCAGTTTATCGGACAACTCCTACGAGCAGTACTTC. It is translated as CASSLSDNSYEQYF.

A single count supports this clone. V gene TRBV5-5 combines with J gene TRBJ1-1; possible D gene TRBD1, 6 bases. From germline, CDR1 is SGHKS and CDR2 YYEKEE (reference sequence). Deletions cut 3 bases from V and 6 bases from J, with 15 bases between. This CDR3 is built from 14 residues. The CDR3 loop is CASSWGRAGAEAFF. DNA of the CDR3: TGTGCCAGCAGCTGGGGGAGGGCAGGGGCTGAAGCTTTCTTT.

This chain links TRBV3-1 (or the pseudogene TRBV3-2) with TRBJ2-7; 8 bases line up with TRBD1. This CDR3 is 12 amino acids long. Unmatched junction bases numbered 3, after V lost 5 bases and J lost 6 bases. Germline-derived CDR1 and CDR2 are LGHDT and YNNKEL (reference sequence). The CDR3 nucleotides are TGTGCCAGCAGCACAGGGGGAAGCGAGCAGTACTTC. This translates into CASSTGGSEQYF.

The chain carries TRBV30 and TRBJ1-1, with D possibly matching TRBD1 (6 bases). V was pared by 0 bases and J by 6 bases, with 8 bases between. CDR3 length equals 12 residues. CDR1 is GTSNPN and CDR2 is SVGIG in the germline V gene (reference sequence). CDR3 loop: CAWSVGGAEAFF. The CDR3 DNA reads TGTGCCTGGAGTGTAGGGGGGGCTGAAGCTTTCTTT.

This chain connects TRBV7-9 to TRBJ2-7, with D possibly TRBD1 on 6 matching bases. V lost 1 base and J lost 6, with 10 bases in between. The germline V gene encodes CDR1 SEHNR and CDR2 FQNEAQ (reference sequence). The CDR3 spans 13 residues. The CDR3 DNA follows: TGTGCCAGCAGCTTAGGTTTCAGGGGCGAGCAGTACTTC. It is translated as CASSLGFRGEQYF.

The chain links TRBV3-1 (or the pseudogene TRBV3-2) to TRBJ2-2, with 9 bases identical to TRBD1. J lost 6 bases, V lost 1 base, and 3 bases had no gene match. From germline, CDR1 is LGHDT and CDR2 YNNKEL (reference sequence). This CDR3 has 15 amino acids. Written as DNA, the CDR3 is TGTGCCAGCAGCCAAGGACAGGGGGGAGCCGGGGAGCTGTTTTTT. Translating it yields CASSQGQGGAGELFF.

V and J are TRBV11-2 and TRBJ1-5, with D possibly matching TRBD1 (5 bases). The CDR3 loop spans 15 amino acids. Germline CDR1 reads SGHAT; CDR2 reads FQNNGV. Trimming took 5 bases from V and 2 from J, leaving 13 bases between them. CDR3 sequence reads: CASSLGTGGNQPQHF. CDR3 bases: TGTGCCAGCAGCCTTGGGACGGGGGGCAATCAGCCCCAGCATTTT.

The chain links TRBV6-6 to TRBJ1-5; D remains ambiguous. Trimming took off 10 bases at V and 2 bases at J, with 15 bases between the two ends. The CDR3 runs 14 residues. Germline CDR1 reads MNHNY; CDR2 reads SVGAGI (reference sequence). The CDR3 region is CATIAGGGNQPQHF. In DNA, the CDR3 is TGTGCCACCATCGCGGGCGGAGGCAATCAGCCCCAGCATTTT.

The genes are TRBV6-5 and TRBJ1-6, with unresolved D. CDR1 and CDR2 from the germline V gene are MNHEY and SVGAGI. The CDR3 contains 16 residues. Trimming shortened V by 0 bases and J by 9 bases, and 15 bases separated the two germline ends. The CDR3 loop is CASSYSQEPSVSPLHF. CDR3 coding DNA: TGTGCCAGCAGTTACTCCCAGGAACCTTCGGTTTCACCCCTCCACTTT.

CDR3 in DNA: TGTGCCAGCAGCCCTAGACAGGGCATGAACACTGAAGCTTTCTTT. Its translation: CASSPRQGMNTEAFF. V usage is TRBV5-5 and J usage is TRBJ1-1, with 7 bases fitting TRBD1. CDR3 length equals 15 residues. Trimming cost V 4 bases and J 0 bases; bases outside gene matches: 6. CDR1 is SGHKS and CDR2 is YYEKEE in the germline V gene (reference sequence).

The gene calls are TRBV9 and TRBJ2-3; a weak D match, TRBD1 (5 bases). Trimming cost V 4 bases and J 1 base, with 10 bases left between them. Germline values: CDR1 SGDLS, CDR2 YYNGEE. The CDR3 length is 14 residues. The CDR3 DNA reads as TGTGCCAGCAGCCGACCGACAGGCACAGATACGCAGTATTTT. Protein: CASSRPTGTDTQYF.

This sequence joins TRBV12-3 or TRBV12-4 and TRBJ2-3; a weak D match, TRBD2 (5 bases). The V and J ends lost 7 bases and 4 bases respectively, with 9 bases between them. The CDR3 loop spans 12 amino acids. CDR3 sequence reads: CASKLGPDTQYF. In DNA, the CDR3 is TGTGCCAGCAAACTAGGCCCAGATACGCAGTATTTT.

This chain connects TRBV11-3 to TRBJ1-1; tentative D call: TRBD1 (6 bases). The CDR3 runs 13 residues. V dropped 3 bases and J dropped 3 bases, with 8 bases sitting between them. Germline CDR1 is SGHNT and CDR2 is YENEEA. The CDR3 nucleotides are TGTGCCAGCAGCTTTAAGGGGGACACTGAAGCTTTCTTT. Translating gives CASSFKGDTEAFF. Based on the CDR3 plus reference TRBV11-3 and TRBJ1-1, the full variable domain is EAGVVQSPRYKIIEKKQPVAFWCNPISGHNTLYWYLQNLGQGPELLIRYENEEAVDDSQLPKDRFSAERLKGVDSTLKIQPAELGDSAVYLCASSFKGDTEAFFGQGTRLTVV.

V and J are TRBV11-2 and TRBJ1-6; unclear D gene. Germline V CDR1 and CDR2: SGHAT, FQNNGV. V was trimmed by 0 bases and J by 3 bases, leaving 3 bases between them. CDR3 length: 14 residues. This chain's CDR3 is CASSLDRYNSPLHF. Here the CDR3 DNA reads TGTGCCAGCAGCTTAGACCGCTATAATTCACCCCTCCACTTT.

CDR3 DNA: TGTGCCAGCAGCTTTGGGCAGGGGGAGACCCAGTACTTC. Translation gives CASSFGQGETQYF. The V call is TRBV13, the J call TRBJ2-5, with D maybe TRBD1 (6 bases). The CDR3 is made up of 13 amino acids. V lost 3 bases and J 5 bases, leaving 10 bases between the germline ends. CDR1 and CDR2 (germline): PRHDT, FYEKMQ (reference sequence). Full variable domain (outside the CDR3, taken from reference TRBV13 and TRBJ2-5): AAGVIQSPRHLIKEKRETATLKCYPIPRHDTVYWYQQGPGQDPQFLISFYEKMQSDKGSIPDRFSAQQFSDYHSELNMSSLELGDSALYFCASSFGQGETQYFGPGTRLLVL.

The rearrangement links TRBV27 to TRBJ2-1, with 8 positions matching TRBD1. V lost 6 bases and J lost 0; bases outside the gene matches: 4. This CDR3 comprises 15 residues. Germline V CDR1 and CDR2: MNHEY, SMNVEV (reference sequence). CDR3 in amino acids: CASRTGGPSYNEQFF. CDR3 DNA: TGTGCCAGCAGAACAGGGGGTCCCTCCTACAATGAGCAGTTCTTC.

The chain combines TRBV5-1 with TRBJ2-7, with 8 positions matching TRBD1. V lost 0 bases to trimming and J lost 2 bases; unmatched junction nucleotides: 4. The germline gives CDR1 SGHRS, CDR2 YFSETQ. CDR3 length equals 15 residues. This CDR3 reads CASSLGGTGTYEQYF. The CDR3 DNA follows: TGCGCCAGCAGCTTGGGGGGGACAGGAACCTACGAGCAGTACTTC.

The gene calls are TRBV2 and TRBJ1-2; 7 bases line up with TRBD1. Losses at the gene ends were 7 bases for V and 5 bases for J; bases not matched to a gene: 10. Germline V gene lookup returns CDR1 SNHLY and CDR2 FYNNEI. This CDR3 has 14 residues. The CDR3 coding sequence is TGTGCCAGCAAAATGACCGGGACAGTTTATGGCTACACCTTC. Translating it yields CASKMTGTVYGYTF. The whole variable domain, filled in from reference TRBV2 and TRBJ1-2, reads EPEVTQTPSHQVTQMGQEVILRCVPISNHLYFYWYRQILGQKVEFLVSFYNNEISEKSEIFDDQFSVERPDGSNFTLKIRSTKLEDSAMYFCASKMTGTVYGYTFGSGTRLTVV.

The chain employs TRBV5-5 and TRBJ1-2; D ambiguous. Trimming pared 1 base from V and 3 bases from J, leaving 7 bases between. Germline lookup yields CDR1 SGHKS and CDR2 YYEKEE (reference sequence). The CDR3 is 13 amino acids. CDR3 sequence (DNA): TGTGCCAGCAGCTTGCTTCCAGACTATGGCTACACCTTC. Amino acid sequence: CASSLLPDYGYTF.

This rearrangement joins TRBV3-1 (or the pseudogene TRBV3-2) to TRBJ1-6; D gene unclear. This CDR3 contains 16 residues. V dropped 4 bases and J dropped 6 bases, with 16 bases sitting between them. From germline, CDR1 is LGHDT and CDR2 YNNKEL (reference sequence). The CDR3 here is CASSLQSGVGNSPLHF. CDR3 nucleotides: TGTGCCAGCAGCCTCCAGAGCGGGGTCGGTAATTCACCCCTCCACTTT.

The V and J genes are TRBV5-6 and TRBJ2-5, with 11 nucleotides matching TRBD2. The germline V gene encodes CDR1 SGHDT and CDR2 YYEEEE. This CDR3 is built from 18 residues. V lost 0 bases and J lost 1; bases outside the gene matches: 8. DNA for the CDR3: TGTGCCAGCAGCTTGGGATCCGGGACTAGCGGAATCCAAGAGACCCAGTACTTC. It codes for CASSLGSGTSGIQETQYF.

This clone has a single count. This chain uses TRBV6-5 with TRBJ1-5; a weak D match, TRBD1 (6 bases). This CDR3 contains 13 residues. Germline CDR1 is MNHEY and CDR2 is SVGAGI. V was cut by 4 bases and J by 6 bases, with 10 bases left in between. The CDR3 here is CASSLGGLQPQHF. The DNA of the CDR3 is TGTGCCAGCAGTTTGGGGGGGCTTCAGCCCCAGCATTTT.

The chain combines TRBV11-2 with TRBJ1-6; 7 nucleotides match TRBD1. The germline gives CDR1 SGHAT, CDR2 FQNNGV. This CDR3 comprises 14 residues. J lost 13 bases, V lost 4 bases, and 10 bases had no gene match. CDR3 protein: CASSSRDSYVPLHF. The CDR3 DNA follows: TGTGCCAGCAGCTCCCGGGACAGTTACGTCCCCCTCCACTTT.

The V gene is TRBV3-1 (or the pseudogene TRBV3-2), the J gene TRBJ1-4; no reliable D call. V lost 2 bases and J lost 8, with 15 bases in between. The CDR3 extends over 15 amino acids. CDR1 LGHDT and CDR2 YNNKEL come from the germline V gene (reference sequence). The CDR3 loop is CASSQNPRGGEKLFF. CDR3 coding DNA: TGTGCCAGCAGCCAAAATCCCCGAGGAGGGGAAAAACTGTTTTTT.

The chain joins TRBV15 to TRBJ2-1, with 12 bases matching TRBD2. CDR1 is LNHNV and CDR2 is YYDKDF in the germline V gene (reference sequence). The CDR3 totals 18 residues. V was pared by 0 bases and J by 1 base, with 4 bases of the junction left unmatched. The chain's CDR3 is CATSRDLAGGLSYNEQFF. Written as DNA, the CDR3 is TGTGCCACCAGCAGAGACCTAGCGGGGGGGCTTTCCTACAATGAGCAGTTCTTC.

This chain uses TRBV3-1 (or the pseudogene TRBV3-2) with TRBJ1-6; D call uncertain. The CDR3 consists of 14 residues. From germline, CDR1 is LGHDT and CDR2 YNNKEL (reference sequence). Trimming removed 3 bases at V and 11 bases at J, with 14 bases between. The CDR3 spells CASSHQIPPAPLHF. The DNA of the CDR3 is TGTGCCAGCAGCCACCAGATCCCTCCAGCACCCCTCCACTTT.